The TCR beta chain described here comes from a study of T cell responses to AZD1222 COVID-19 vaccine. Trimming cost V 6 bases and J 5 bases; bases outside gene matches: 11. This CDR3 spans 16 amino acids. Germline lookup yields CDR1 LGHDT and CDR2 YNNKEL (reference sequence). Study-wide results and caveats: At 160-218 and 743-854, vaccine-associated CD4 TCRs were dominant, and they spanned spike.

Data came from immunoSEQ multiplex PCR; TCRdb stores just in-frame clones and leaves some out. The table lists about 140,000 clones, 80% to 95% of them singletons. In regard to this clone: Its antigen is still unknown.

The sequence derives from an adult in good health. Material: peripheral blood, obtained on day 0 of AZD1222 vaccination. V is TRBV3-1 (or the pseudogene TRBV3-2) and J is TRBJ1-4; TRBD1 matches 8 bases. CDR3 residues: CASRGSRDRRNEKLFF. DNA for the CDR3: TGTGCCAGCAGGGGCTCCCGGGACAGGAGGAATGAAAAACTGTTTTTT.